This T cell receptor (beta chain) was recovered during a study of beta chain features in type 1 diabetes. Looking at the study overall: The patient and healthy donor groups were comparable for age, gender and cell yields. Study-wide findings and caveats: The study found moderately but significantly shorter TCRB CDR3s in all four CD4+ subsets of Type 1 diabetes patients. A potential influence of HLA type upon TCRB rearrangement remained unresolved herein. Shorter templates might be favored by PCR, equally in patients and controls.

All of the isolated RNA was reverse transcribed, so expressed TCRB transcripts were sequenced. Sequenced by immunoSEQ multiplex PCR; TCRdb stores in-frame clones only, minus some. The table has 160,000 or so clones, 50% to 70% seen once. Sorting with CD45RO/CCR7/CD25/CD127/CD95/CD27 yielded naive, central memory, regulatory and stem-like memory CD4+ cells. This clone was seen a handful of times. Its antigen is not identified. The V end lost 6 bases, the J end lost 2 bases, and 20 bases lay between the germline ends. This CDR3 has 16 amino acids. CDR1 is LGHNA and CDR2 is YSLEER in the germline V gene. Sequenced sample: naive CD4+ T cells from blood. The chain is built from TRBV4-3 and TRBJ2-7, with D hard to call. The sequence was collected from a man aged 25-45 years with type 1 diabetes. CDR3 DNA: TGCGCCAGCAGTGGGATGCCCGGACGGAGCCCCTACGAGCAGTACTTC. Its protein is CASSGMPGRSPYEQYF.